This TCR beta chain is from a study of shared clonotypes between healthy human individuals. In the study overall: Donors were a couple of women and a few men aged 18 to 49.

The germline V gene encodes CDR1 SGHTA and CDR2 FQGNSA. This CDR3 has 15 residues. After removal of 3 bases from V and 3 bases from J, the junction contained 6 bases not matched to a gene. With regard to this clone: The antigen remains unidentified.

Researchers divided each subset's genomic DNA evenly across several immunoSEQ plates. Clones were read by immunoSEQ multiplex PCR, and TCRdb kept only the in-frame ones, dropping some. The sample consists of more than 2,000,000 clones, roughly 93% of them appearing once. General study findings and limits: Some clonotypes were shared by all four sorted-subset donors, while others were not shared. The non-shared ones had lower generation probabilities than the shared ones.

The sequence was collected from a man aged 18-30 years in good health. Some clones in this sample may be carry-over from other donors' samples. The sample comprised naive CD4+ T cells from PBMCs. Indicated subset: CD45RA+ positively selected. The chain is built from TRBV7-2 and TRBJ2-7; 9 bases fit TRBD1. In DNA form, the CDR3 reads TGTGCCAGCAGCTTCCGCCGGGACAGGGTCTACGAGCAGTACTTC. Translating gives CASSFRRDRVYEQYF.